This is a list of T cell receptor beta chains from one sample in a study of CD4 T cell repertoires in COVID-19. Only in-frame clones appear in the TCRdb table, and some are missing; sequencing was by immunoSEQ multiplex PCR. The repertoire holds some 80,000 clones, with 83% as singletons. Sequencing was performed on CD4+ T cells from peripheral blood, taken after recovery from COVID-19. Every receptor here comes from a human donor who had COVID-19. The CDR3 runs from the conserved cysteine through the conserved F or W. Fields, in order: V gene, J gene, D gene, CDR3 protein. A D gene is named only where the DNA matches it firmly.

v_gene: TRBV6-6; j_gene: TRBJ1-4; d_gene: .; CDR3aa: CASSYPGRTNEKLFF
v_gene: TRBV7-9; j_gene: TRBJ2-1; d_gene: TRBD2; CDR3aa: CASSLGLAGLEQFF
v_gene: TRBV4-2; j_gene: TRBJ2-3; d_gene: TRBD2; CDR3aa: CASSQVASGITDTQYF
v_gene: TRBV7-3; j_gene: TRBJ2-3; d_gene: TRBD2; CDR3aa: CASSIGLAGKGDTQYF
v_gene: TRBV3-1/TRBV3-2; j_gene: TRBJ2-1; d_gene: TRBD2; CDR3aa: CASSPPAGAFSYNEQFF
v_gene: TRBV18; j_gene: TRBJ1-2; d_gene: TRBD1; CDR3aa: CASSPGEGAHYGYTF
v_gene: TRBV5-1; j_gene: TRBJ2-7; d_gene: .; CDR3aa: CASSLGGPYEQYF
v_gene: TRBV5-1; j_gene: TRBJ2-2; d_gene: .; CDR3aa: CASSSGWASNTGELFF
v_gene: TRBV5-1; j_gene: TRBJ2-3; d_gene: TRBD2; CDR3aa: CASSSGLAVRTDTQYF
v_gene: TRBV11-3; j_gene: TRBJ2-3; d_gene: TRBD2; CDR3aa: CASSLRTSGSPDTQYF
v_gene: TRBV3-1/TRBV3-2; j_gene: TRBJ2-3; d_gene: TRBD1; CDR3aa: CASSEMGQASDTQYF
v_gene: TRBV27; j_gene: TRBJ2-1; d_gene: TRBD2; CDR3aa: CASSSGLVANEQFF
v_gene: TRBV29-1; j_gene: TRBJ1-1; d_gene: .; CDR3aa: CSVVDSRMNTEAFF
v_gene: TRBV7-7; j_gene: TRBJ2-5; d_gene: .; CDR3aa: CASSLGVASSKGTQYF
v_gene: TRBV6-5; j_gene: TRBJ2-7; d_gene: .; CDR3aa: CASREAGSTYEQYF
v_gene: TRBV2; j_gene: TRBJ2-5; d_gene: .; CDR3aa: CASSEVQHKETQYF
v_gene: TRBV18; j_gene: TRBJ2-7; d_gene: .; CDR3aa: CASSPSAGATYEQYF
v_gene: TRBV11-3; j_gene: TRBJ2-7; d_gene: TRBD2; CDR3aa: CASSLDGREGPSGEQYF
v_gene: TRBV6-1; j_gene: TRBJ1-2; d_gene: .; CDR3aa: CASSEVIRGYTF
v_gene: TRBV3-1/TRBV3-2; j_gene: TRBJ2-1; d_gene: .; CDR3aa: CASSQSGTYNEQFF
v_gene: TRBV12-5; j_gene: TRBJ1-1; d_gene: TRBD1; CDR3aa: CASGPGQGGSEAFF
v_gene: TRBV2; j_gene: TRBJ1-1; d_gene: .; CDR3aa: CASSQERMNTEAFF
v_gene: TRBV18; j_gene: TRBJ1-1; d_gene: .; CDR3aa: CATQPGTNTEAFF
v_gene: TRBV7-9; j_gene: TRBJ1-2; d_gene: TRBD1; CDR3aa: CANEDRGQDYGYTF
v_gene: TRBV7-9; j_gene: TRBJ1-1; d_gene: .; CDR3aa: CASSPIRVGLENTEAFF
v_gene: TRBV9; j_gene: TRBJ1-6; d_gene: .; CDR3aa: CASSVEAGVNSPLHF
v_gene: TRBV19; j_gene: TRBJ2-3; d_gene: .; CDR3aa: CATRPQGFGTDTQYF
v_gene: TRBV6-5; j_gene: TRBJ2-7; d_gene: TRBD2; CDR3aa: CASSSLSGSMLYEQYF
v_gene: TRBV3-1/TRBV3-2; j_gene: TRBJ2-5; d_gene: .; CDR3aa: CASSQDYRAEETQYF
v_gene: TRBV30; j_gene: TRBJ2-1; d_gene: .; CDR3aa: CAWSPDSEQFF
v_gene: TRBV29-1; j_gene: TRBJ2-5; d_gene: .; CDR3aa: CSVEPTGETQYF
v_gene: TRBV7-2; j_gene: TRBJ2-3; d_gene: .; CDR3aa: CASSLGNGGTDTQYF
v_gene: TRBV28; j_gene: TRBJ1-3; d_gene: .; CDR3aa: CASSFPGIGGNTIYF
v_gene: TRBV6-5; j_gene: TRBJ1-1; d_gene: .; CDR3aa: CASSLEVSTEAFF
v_gene: TRBV5-5; j_gene: TRBJ2-7; d_gene: .; CDR3aa: CASSLVGYEQYF
v_gene: TRBV6-5; j_gene: TRBJ2-2; d_gene: TRBD2; CDR3aa: CASSWTSVTGELFF
v_gene: TRBV7-6; j_gene: TRBJ2-2; d_gene: .; CDR3aa: CASSLSGSNTGELFF
v_gene: TRBV7-2; j_gene: TRBJ2-7; d_gene: .; CDR3aa: CASSLGSNPGLYEQYF
v_gene: TRBV18; j_gene: TRBJ2-2; d_gene: TRBD2; CDR3aa: CASSPRASGITGELFF
v_gene: TRBV19; j_gene: TRBJ2-3; d_gene: .; CDR3aa: CASRPGPPADTQYF
v_gene: TRBV5-1; j_gene: TRBJ2-2; d_gene: TRBD1; CDR3aa: CASTDPGTGVAGELFF
v_gene: TRBV7-2; j_gene: TRBJ2-2; d_gene: .; CDR3aa: CASSLGGSVELFF
v_gene: TRBV5-6; j_gene: TRBJ2-7; d_gene: .; CDR3aa: CASSFSGLRTYEQYF
v_gene: TRBV7-9; j_gene: TRBJ1-2; d_gene: .; CDR3aa: CASSGANYGYTF